The rows below give T cell receptor beta chains drawn from one sample of a study of T cells in Graves' hyperthyroidism and ophthalmopathy. TCRdb redid the calling of the multiplex PCR reads with MiXCR, one entry per CDR3 protein. The sample has around 540,000 distinct CDR3 sequences, roughly 16% seen once; the top ten hold about 31%. Specimen: blood. These receptors were taken from a woman aged 25 to 45 with Graves' ophthalmopathy. The CDR3 runs from the conserved cysteine through the conserved F or W. A D gene is named only where the DNA matches it firmly. Size values are once, few and many counts, or a class for expanded clones, and some rows have none.

abundance | j_gene | v_gene | d_gene | CDR3aa | CDR3nt
many | TRBJ1-1 | TRBV3-1 | . | CASSGAGYTEAFF | TGTGCCAGCAGCGGGGCCGGATACACTGAAGCTTTCTTT
. | TRBJ2-1 | TRBV24-1 | . | CATSDLALSYNEQFF | TGTGCCACCAGTGACCTAGCGTTATCCTACAATGAGCAGTTCTTC
many | TRBJ1-1 | TRBV20-1 | . | CSASGGANTEAFF | TGCAGTGCTAGTGGGGGGGCCAACACTGAAGCTTTCTTT
many | TRBJ2-3 | TRBV28 | . | CASSPSRDTQYF | TGTGCCAGCAGCCCGAGTCGGGATACGCAGTATTTT
few | TRBJ2-7 | TRBV29-1 | . | CSVDVGTPGEQYF | TGCAGCGTTGATGTTGGGACCCCTGGCGAGCAGTACTTC
many | TRBJ2-7 | TRBV12-3/TRBV12-4 | TRBD1 | CASSGDRTYEQYF | TGTGCCAGCAGTGGGGACAGAACCTACGAGCAGTACTTC
many | TRBJ1-5 | TRBV7-8 | . | CASSTRYNQPQHF | TGTGCCAGCAGCACCAGATACAATCAGCCCCAGCATTTT
many | TRBJ2-1 | TRBV20-1 | TRBD1 | CSARSPGQDYNEQFF | TGCAGTGCTAGGTCCCCGGGACAGGATTACAATGAGCAGTTCTTC
many | TRBJ1-1 | TRBV20-1 | TRBD1 | CLPGQGAEAFF | TGCCTGCCGGGACAGGGCGCTGAAGCTTTCTTT
. | TRBJ1-3 | TRBV11-3 | . | CASSRITGNTIYF | TGTGCCAGCAGCCGGATTACTGGAAACACCATATATTTT
few | TRBJ1-5 | TRBV11-2 | . | CASSLLVSSNLPQHF | TGTGCCAGCAGCTTACTAGTATCTAGCAATCTGCCCCAGCATTTT
many | TRBJ2-2 | TRBV28 | . | CASLLASNTGELFF | TGTGCCAGCCTACTAGCCTCGAACACCGGGGAGCTGTTTTTT
many | TRBJ2-1 | TRBV18 | . | CASSPLASSSYNEQFF | TGTGCCAGCTCACCCCTAGCGTCGAGCTCCTACAATGAGCAGTTCTTC
. | TRBJ2-1 | TRBV6-2/TRBV6-3 | . | CASSCSLHEQFF | TGTGCCAGCAGTTGCTCCCTACATGAGCAGTTCTTC
many | TRBJ1-4 | TRBV27 | TRBD1 | CASSQDRGTEKLFF | TGTGCCAGCAGTCAGGACAGGGGGACTGAAAAACTGTTTTTT
. | TRBJ2-7 | TRBV7-9 | . | CASSLGPGYEQYF | TGTGCCAGCAGCTTAGGTCCCGGCTACGAGCAGTACTTC
. | TRBJ1-2 | TRBV28 | . | CASSRAVRANYGYTF | TGTGCCAGCAGCCGAGCGGTCCGAGCTAACTATGGCTACACCTTC
few | TRBJ2-4 | TRBV20-1 | . | CSAELYGGIWENIQYF | TGCAGTGCTGAGCTTTACGGGGGCATTTGGGAAAACATTCAGTACTTC
. | TRBJ2-2 | TRBV5-1 | TRBD2 | CASSLGASGRSGGELFF | TGCGCCAGCAGCTTGGGGGCCAGCGGGAGGTCCGGCGGGGAGCTGTTTTTT
many | TRBJ2-5 | TRBV28 | . | CASSDIGVETQYF | TGTGCCAGCAGTGACATAGGCGTAGAGACCCAGTACTTC
. | TRBJ1-2 | TRBV6-1 | TRBD1 | CASRGTGFGVGYGYTF | TGTGCCAGCAGGGGGACAGGGTTTGGGGTAGGCTATGGCTACACCTTC
few | TRBJ1-2 | TRBV18 | . | CATALSGWGYTF | TGTGCCACTGCCCTCTCCGGTTGGGGCTACACCTTC
many | TRBJ2-1 | TRBV6-2/TRBV6-3 | TRBD1 | CASIFGQGSQYNEQFF | TGTGCCAGCATTTTCGGACAGGGGTCCCAATACAATGAGCAGTTCTTC
. | TRBJ2-1 | TRBV10-3 | . | CAISDRNYYNEQFF | TGTGCCATCAGTGACAGAAATTACTACAATGAGCAGTTCTTC
many | TRBJ2-7 | TRBV15 | TRBD2 | CATSDDLAGGDYEQYF | TGTGCCACCAGCGATGACTTAGCGGGAGGAGACTACGAGCAGTACTTC
. | TRBJ2-1 | TRBV11-3 | . | CASSLLGASNEQFF | TGTGCCAGCAGCTTACTAGGGGCTAGCAATGAGCAGTTCTTC
. | TRBJ2-3 | TRBV20-1 | . | CSAPRDIIPTDTQYF | TGCAGTGCCCCCCGTGACATAATACCCACAGATACGCAGTATTTT